Following are 31 T cell receptor beta chains from one sample sequenced in a study of control samples from healthy donors and cancer patients. Sequenced by immunoSEQ multiplex PCR; TCRdb stores in-frame clones only, minus some. The sample shows about 96,000 clones, approximately 95% of them seen only once. The sample comprised blood. The receptors originated from a man aged 18 to 35 in good health.

The J gene is TRBJ2-1, the V gene TRBV6-2 or TRBV6-3; D is unresolved. Trimming shortened V by 2 bases and J by 0 bases, and 2 bases separated the two germline ends. The V gene's germline CDR1 is MNHEY and CDR2 SVGEGT. This CDR3 has 13 amino acids. Written as DNA, the CDR3 is TGTGCCAGCAGTTACAGCTCCTACAATGAGCAGTTCTTC. It yields the protein CASSYSSYNEQFF.

This chain connects TRBV19 to TRBJ2-7; a possible D gene is TRBD2 (6 bases). Germline V gene sequence: CDR1 LNHDA, CDR2 SQIVND (reference sequence). The CDR3 has 15 residues. V was clipped by 5 bases and J by 5 bases, with 19 bases between them. DNA for the CDR3: TGTGCCAGTAGTGGGACTCAAGTAACCCCAGACGAGCAGTACTTC. It is translated as CASSGTQVTPDEQYF. Together with reference TRBV19 and TRBJ2-7, the CDR3 gives the full variable domain: DGGITQSPKYLFRKEGQNVTLSCEQNLNHDAMYWYRQDPGQGLRLIYYSQIVNDFQKGDIAEGYSVSREKKESFPLTVTSAQKNPTAFYLCASSGTQVTPDEQYFGPGTRLTVT.

The J gene is TRBJ1-4, the V gene TRBV7-4, with a possible D match to TRBD1 (6 bases). Germline V gene lookup returns CDR1 SGHVT and CDR2 SQSDAQ. The V end was cut by 2 bases, the J end by 6 bases, with 28 bases between. The CDR3 is 20 residues long. Written as DNA, the CDR3 is TGTGCCAGCAGCTTAAACCGGTCACAGGGAATGAACCCTACCGATGAAAAACTGTTTTTT. Protein product: CASSLNRSQGMNPTDEKLFF.

The chain has TRBV7-6 and TRBJ2-3; D is uncertain. The germline V gene has CDR1 SGHVS and CDR2 FNYEAQ. Trimming cost V 5 bases and J 1 base, with 10 bases left between them. This CDR3 comprises 14 residues. CDR3: CASSRVSGTDTQYF. The DNA for the CDR3 is TGTGCCAGCAGCCGGGTGTCAGGCACAGATACGCAGTATTTT.

This chain joins TRBV14 and TRBJ1-1; D unresolved. Per the germline V gene, CDR1 is SGHDN and CDR2 is FVKESK. The V and J ends lost 3 bases and 4 bases respectively, with 15 bases between them. The CDR3 totals 15 residues. The CDR3 DNA is TGTGCCAGCAGCCAGCAGACATCCTTGGGCACTGAAGCTTTCTTT. Translation: CASSQQTSLGTEAFF.

V and J are TRBV7-6 and TRBJ2-3; 7 bases map to TRBD2. Trimming removed 2 bases from V and 2 bases from J; junction bases left unmatched: 7. Germline V gives CDR1 SGHVS, CDR2 FNYEAQ. The CDR3 sequence is 16 residues long. The CDR3 region is CASSLSQAGNTDTQYF. In DNA, the CDR3 is TGTGCCAGCAGCTTATCCCAAGCGGGGAACACAGATACGCAGTATTTT. The full variable domain, its missing parts supplied by reference TRBV7-6 and TRBJ2-3, is GAGVSQSPRYKVTKRGQDVALRCDPISGHVSLYWYRQALGQGPEFLTYFNYEAQQDKSGLPNDRFSAERPEGSISTLTIQRTEQRDSAMYRCASSLSQAGNTDTQYFGPGTRLTVL.

This clone has only a few counts. The chain combines TRBV5-1 with TRBJ1-1; 7 bases map to TRBD1. This CDR3 region has 15 residues. The V and J ends lost 0 bases and 5 bases, in that order; junction bases with no gene match: 7. CDR1 and CDR2 from the germline V gene are SGHRS and YFSETQ. CDR3 bases: TGCGCCAGCAGCTTGGCAGTGACAGGGCAGACTGAAGCTTTCTTT. Its protein is CASSLAVTGQTEAFF.

This clone appeared once. V is TRBV7-3 and J is TRBJ1-1; D gene uncertain. V was trimmed by 1 base and J by 0 bases, leaving 3 bases between them. The germline CDR1 and CDR2 sequences are SGHTA and FQGTGA. CDR3 length: 13 residues. The CDR3 DNA reads TGTGCCAGCAGCTTAAAGGTGAACACTGAAGCTTTCTTT. It codes for CASSLKVNTEAFF.

The chain recombines TRBV2 with TRBJ1-2, with D maybe TRBD1 (5 bases). CDR1 and CDR2 (germline): SNHLY, FYNNEI. V lost 6 bases and J 4 bases, leaving 18 bases between the germline ends. There are 15 residues in the CDR3. The CDR3 DNA sequence: TGTGCCAGCAGGGGTACGGGACGGACGACCTATGGCTACACCTTC. Translation: CASRGTGRTTYGYTF.

This clone was recorded a few times. The genes are TRBV6-5 and TRBJ1-2, with D possibly TRBD1 on 6 matching bases. Trimming shortened V by 4 bases and J by 5 bases, and 11 bases separated the two germline ends. Germline V lookup: CDR1 MNHEY, CDR2 SVGAGI. CDR3 length: 13 amino acids. The CDR3 protein is CASSWDTMYGYTF. The CDR3 DNA reads as TGTGCCAGCAGTTGGGACACTATGTATGGCTACACCTTC.

Here the CDR3 DNA reads TGTGCCACCAGCAGAGACAGGGGCGGCAAAAACATTCAGTACTTC. Translation gives CATSRDRGGKNIQYF. This chain links TRBV15 with TRBJ2-4; a possible D gene is TRBD1 (6 bases). V was cut by 0 bases and J by 3 bases, with 9 bases left in between. This CDR3 has 15 amino acids. CDR1 is LNHNV, CDR2 YYDKDF, per germline (reference sequence).

This clone was observed a single time. The rearrangement joins TRBV11-1 to TRBJ1-6; 9 bases map to TRBD1. Germline CDR1 SGHAT, CDR2 FQDESV (reference sequence). CDR3 length: 13 amino acids. After removal of 5 bases from V and 8 bases from J, the junction contained 1 base not matched to a gene. CDR3 loop: CASSRDRDSPLHF. Here the CDR3 DNA reads TGTGCCAGCAGCCGGGACAGGGATTCACCCCTCCACTTT.

The chain joins TRBV15 to TRBJ2-1; no clear D gene. Germline assignment: CDR1 LNHNV and CDR2 YYDKDF (reference sequence). Trimming cost V 1 base and J 2 bases, with 9 bases left between them. This CDR3 is built from 15 residues. CDR3: CATSRAGEAYNEQFF. CDR3 DNA sequence: TGTGCCACCAGCAGAGCCGGAGAGGCCTACAATGAGCAGTTCTTC.

The chain has TRBV30 and TRBJ1-5; TRBD1 aligns across 7 bases. The CDR3 length is 17 residues. Unmatched junction bases numbered 10, after V lost 2 bases and J lost 0 bases. From germline, CDR1 is GTSNPN and CDR2 SVGIG (reference sequence). The CDR3 sequence: CAWSSGQQFYSNQPQHF. The DNA for the CDR3 is TGTGCCTGGAGTTCGGGACAGCAGTTTTATAGCAATCAGCCCCAGCATTTT.

The chain uses TRBV5-1 and TRBJ2-2; no firm D call. Per germline, CDR1 SGHRS and CDR2 YFSETQ. The ends were cut back, 4 bases at V and 7 bases at J, with 11 bases in the middle. The CDR3 extends over 13 amino acids. The DNA for the CDR3 is TGCGCCAGCAGCCTGGTCCTTGGCGGGGAGCTGTTTTTT. Protein: CASSLVLGGELFF.

The genes are TRBV25-1 and TRBJ1-4, with D hard to call. Germline V lookup: CDR1 MGHDK, CDR2 SYGVNS. CDR3 size: 11 residues. V lost 1 base to trimming and J lost 7 bases, with 1 base between them. The DNA of the CDR3 is TGTGCCAGCAGTGAATCTGAAAAACTGTTTTTT. Translation gives CASSESEKLFF.

The chain combines TRBV30 with TRBJ2-3; 7 bases fit TRBD1. This CDR3 has 14 residues. The germline V gene has CDR1 GTSNPN and CDR2 SVGIG (reference sequence). V lost 8 bases to trimming and J lost 2 bases; unmatched junction nucleotides: 10. The CDR3 loop reads CAGNRGQLTDTQYF. DNA of the CDR3: TGTGCCGGGAACAGGGGACAGCTCACAGATACGCAGTATTTT.

The V call is TRBV24-1, the J call TRBJ2-3; tentatively, D is TRBD1 (5 bases). The germline V gene encodes CDR1 KGHDR and CDR2 SFDVKD. V was clipped by 5 bases and J by 3 bases, with 11 bases between them. The CDR3 is 14 amino acids. The chain's CDR3 is CATSAGDSTDTQYF. CDR3 nucleotides: TGTGCCACCAGTGCCGGAGACAGTACAGATACGCAGTATTTT.

The chain joins TRBV11-2 to TRBJ1-1; D gene uncertain. The V and J ends lost 2 bases and 1 base respectively, with 5 bases between them. The CDR3 has 13 amino acids. CDR1 and CDR2 (germline): SGHAT, FQNNGV. CDR3 loop: CASSLQENTEAFF. Written as DNA, the CDR3 is TGTGCCAGCAGCTTACAAGAGAACACTGAAGCTTTCTTT.

The chain employs TRBV18 and TRBJ1-3; 7 nucleotides align to TRBD1. The CDR3 runs 14 residues. The germline V gene encodes CDR1 KGHSH and CDR2 LQKENI. The V gene end was trimmed by 3 bases and the J gene end by 7 bases; junction bases not matched to a gene: 6. The CDR3 reads CASSPTGSSNTIYF. CDR3 DNA: TGTGCCAGCTCACCGACAGGGAGTTCTAACACCATATATTTT.

The chain carries TRBV27 and TRBJ2-7; 8 nucleotides line up with TRBD2. This CDR3 is built from 15 residues. The ends lost 3 bases at V and 5 bases at J; junction bases unmatched: 9. Germline V gene lookup returns CDR1 MNHEY and CDR2 SMNVEV (reference sequence). The CDR3 is CASSFPSSGKDEQYF. The CDR3 DNA follows: TGTGCCAGCAGTTTCCCGAGTAGCGGGAAGGACGAGCAGTACTTC.

The genes are TRBV14 and TRBJ2-1, with 10 bases matching TRBD2. The germline V gene has CDR1 SGHDN and CDR2 FVKESK. J lost 10 bases, V lost 4 bases, and 7 bases had no gene match. The CDR3 runs to 14 residues. Here the CDR3 reads CASSLAGGLREQFF. For the CDR3, the DNA is TGTGCCAGCAGCCTAGCGGGAGGCCTTCGGGAGCAGTTCTTC.

The chain carries TRBV6-5 and TRBJ1-6; no clear D gene. V was shortened by 7 bases and J by 0 bases, with 10 bases between the two germline ends. Germline assignment: CDR1 MNHEY and CDR2 SVGAGI. This CDR3 contains 15 residues. The CDR3 sequence: CASKRADSYNSPLHF. CDR3 sequence (DNA): TGTGCCAGCAAGAGGGCAGACTCCTATAATTCACCCCTCCACTTT.

The rearrangement uses TRBV25-1 and TRBJ2-2, with D uncertain. Germline V gene data show CDR1 as MGHDK and CDR2 as SYGVNS. Trimming shortened V by 2 bases and J by 1 base, and 5 bases separated the two germline ends. CDR3 length: 14 amino acids. The CDR3 nucleotides read TGTGCCAGCAGTGAAAATGGGAACACCGGGGAGCTGTTTTTT. It translates to CASSENGNTGELFF.

The gene calls are TRBV13 and TRBJ1-1; TRBD1 might be the D (5 bases). Per germline, CDR1 PRHDT and CDR2 FYEKMQ (reference sequence). Trimming left V 1 base short and J 1 base short, with 10 bases between. CDR3 length: 15 amino acids. CDR3 DNA: TGTGCCAGCAGCTTAGTTGGGGGAGAGAACACTGAAGCTTTCTTT. Translation: CASSLVGGENTEAFF.

This clone has just a few counts. This chain uses TRBV30 with TRBJ2-7; 8 bases fit TRBD2. Germline V gene lookup returns CDR1 GTSNPN and CDR2 SVGIG (reference sequence). J lost 6 bases, V lost 0 bases, and 7 bases had no gene match. This CDR3 contains 14 residues. The CDR3 loop is CAWSVSFGGGEQYF. DNA for the CDR3: TGTGCCTGGAGTGTATCCTTCGGGGGGGGCGAGCAGTACTTC.

In its sample, this clone was seen once. The chain has TRBV18 and TRBJ2-1; D unclear. Trimming removed 5 bases from V and 0 bases from J, with 8 bases in between. The length of the CDR3 is 14 residues. CDR1 is KGHSH and CDR2 is LQKENI in the germline V gene. The CDR3 coding sequence is TGTGCCAGCTCATCTCCGACCTCCTACAATGAGCAGTTCTTC. It is translated as CASSSPTSYNEQFF.

The J gene is TRBJ1-1, the V gene TRBV6-5; 9 positions agree with TRBD1. The CDR3 sequence is 12 residues long. The junction had 5 bases not matched to a gene; V was cut back by 10 bases and J by 5 bases. Germline CDR1 is MNHEY and CDR2 is SVGAGI. The CDR3 DNA reads as TGTGCCACAAAGACAGGGGGTACTGAAGCTTTCTTT. It translates to CATKTGGTEAFF.

This chain connects TRBV27 to TRBJ1-5, with D possibly matching TRBD1 (6 bases). V shed 2 bases and J shed 3 bases, with 8 bases lying between them. The CDR3 sequence is 14 residues long. The V gene's germline CDR1 is MNHEY and CDR2 SMNVEV (reference sequence). Written as DNA, the CDR3 is TGTGCCAGCAGTTTAGGACAGTACAATCAGCCCCAGCATTTT. This codes for CASSLGQYNQPQHF.

This clone was found once. The gene calls are TRBV6-5 and TRBJ1-4; D may be TRBD1 (6 bases). Germline V gene data show CDR1 as MNHEY and CDR2 as SVGAGI. The V and J ends lost 7 bases and 4 bases respectively, with 16 bases between them. This CDR3 has 15 amino acids. The CDR3 sequence: CASTTTDSNNEKLFF. CDR3 DNA: TGTGCCAGCACAACCACGGACAGCAATAATGAAAAACTGTTTTTT.

The V call is TRBV6-2 or TRBV6-3, the J call TRBJ1-1; D unclear. The V gene's germline CDR1 is MNHEY and CDR2 SVGEGT. The V gene lost 5 bases and the J gene lost 4 bases, with 20 bases spanning the gap. CDR3 length equals 16 residues. The CDR3 is CASSPKDIIFTTEAFF. For the CDR3, the DNA is TGTGCCAGCAGTCCAAAAGACATAATCTTCACCACTGAAGCTTTCTTT.